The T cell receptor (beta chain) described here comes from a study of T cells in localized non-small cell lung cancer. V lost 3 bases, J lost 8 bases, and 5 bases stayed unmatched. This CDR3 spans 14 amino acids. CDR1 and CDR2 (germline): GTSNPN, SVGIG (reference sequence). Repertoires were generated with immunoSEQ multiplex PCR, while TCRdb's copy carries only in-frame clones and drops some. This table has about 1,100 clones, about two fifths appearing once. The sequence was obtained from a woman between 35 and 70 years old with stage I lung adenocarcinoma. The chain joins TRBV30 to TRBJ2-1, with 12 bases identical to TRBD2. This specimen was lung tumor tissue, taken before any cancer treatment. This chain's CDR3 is CAWRKLAGGDEQFF. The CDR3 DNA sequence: TGTGCCTGGAGGAAACTAGCGGGAGGCGATGAGCAGTTCTTC.